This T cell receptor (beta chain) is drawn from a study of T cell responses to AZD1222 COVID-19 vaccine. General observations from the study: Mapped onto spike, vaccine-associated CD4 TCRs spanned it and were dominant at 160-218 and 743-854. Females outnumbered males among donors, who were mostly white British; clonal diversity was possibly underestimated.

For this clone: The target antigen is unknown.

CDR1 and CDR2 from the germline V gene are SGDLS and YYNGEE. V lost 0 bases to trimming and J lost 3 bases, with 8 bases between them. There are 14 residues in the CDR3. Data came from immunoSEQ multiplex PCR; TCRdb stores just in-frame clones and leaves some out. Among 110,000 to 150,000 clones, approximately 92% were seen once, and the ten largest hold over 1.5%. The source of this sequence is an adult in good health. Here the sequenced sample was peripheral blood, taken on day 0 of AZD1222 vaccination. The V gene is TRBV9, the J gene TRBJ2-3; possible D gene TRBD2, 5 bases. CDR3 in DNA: TGTGCCAGCAGCGTAGATGGGAGTACAGATACGCAGTATTTT. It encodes CASSVDGSTDTQYF.